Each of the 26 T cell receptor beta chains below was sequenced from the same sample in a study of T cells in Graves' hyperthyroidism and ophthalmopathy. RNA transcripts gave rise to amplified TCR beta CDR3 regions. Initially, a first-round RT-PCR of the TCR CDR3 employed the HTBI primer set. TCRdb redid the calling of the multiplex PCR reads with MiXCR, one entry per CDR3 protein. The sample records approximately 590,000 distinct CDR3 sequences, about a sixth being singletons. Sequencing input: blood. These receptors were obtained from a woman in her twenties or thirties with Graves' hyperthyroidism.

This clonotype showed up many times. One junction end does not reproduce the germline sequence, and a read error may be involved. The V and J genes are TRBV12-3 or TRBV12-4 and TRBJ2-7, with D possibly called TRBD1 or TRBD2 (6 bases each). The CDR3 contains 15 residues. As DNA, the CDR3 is TGTGCCAGCAGGTTAGGCGGGACACTTCCCTACGAGCAGTACTTC. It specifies CASRLGGTLPYEQYF.

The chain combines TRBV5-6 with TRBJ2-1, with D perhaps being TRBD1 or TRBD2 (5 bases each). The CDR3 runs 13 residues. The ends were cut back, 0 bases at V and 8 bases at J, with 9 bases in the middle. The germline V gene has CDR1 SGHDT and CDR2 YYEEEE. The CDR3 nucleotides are TGTGCCAGCAGCTTGGGGGGGAGCCATGAGCAGTTCTTC. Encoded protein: CASSLGGSHEQFF.

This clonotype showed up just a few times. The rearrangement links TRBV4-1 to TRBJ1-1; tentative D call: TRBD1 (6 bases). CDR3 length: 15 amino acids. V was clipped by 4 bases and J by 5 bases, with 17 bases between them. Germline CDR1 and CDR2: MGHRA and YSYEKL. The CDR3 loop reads CASSPRAGVGTEAFF. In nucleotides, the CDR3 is TGCGCCAGCAGCCCGCGTGCAGGGGTAGGAACTGAAGCTTTCTTT.

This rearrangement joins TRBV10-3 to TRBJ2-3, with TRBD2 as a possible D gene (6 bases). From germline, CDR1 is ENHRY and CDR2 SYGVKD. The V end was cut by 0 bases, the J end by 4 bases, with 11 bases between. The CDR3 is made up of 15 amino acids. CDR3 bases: TGTGCCATCAGTGAGTCTAGCGGTAGAGCAGATACGCAGTATTTT. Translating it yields CAISESSGRADTQYF.

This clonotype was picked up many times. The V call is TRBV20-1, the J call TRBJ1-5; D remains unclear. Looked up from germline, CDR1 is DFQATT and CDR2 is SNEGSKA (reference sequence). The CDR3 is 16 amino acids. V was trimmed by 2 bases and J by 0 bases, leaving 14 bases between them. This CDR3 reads CSARSGERLSNQPQHF. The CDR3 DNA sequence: TGCAGTGCTAGAAGTGGAGAGAGACTTAGCAATCAGCCCCAGCATTTT.

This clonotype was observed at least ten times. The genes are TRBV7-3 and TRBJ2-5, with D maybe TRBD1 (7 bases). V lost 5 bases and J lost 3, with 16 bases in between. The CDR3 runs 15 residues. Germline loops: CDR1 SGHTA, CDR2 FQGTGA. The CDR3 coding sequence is TGTGCCAGCAGCGGAGGGGGCAGGAGAGAAGAGACCCAGTACTTC. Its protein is CASSGGGRREETQYF. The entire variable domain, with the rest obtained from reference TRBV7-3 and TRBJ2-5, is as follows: GAGVSQTPSNKVTEKGKYVELRCDPISGHTALYWYRQSLGQGPEFLIYFQGTGAADDSGLPNDRFFAVRPEGSVSTLKIQRTERGDSAVYLCASSGGGRREETQYFGPGTRLLVL.

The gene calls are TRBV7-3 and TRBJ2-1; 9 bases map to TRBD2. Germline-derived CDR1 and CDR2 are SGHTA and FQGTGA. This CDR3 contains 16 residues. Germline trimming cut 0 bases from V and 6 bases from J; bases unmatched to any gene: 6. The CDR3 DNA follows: TGTGCCAGCAGCTTAACTAGCGGGAGCCCATCCAATGAGCAGTTCTTC. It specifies CASSLTSGSPSNEQFF.

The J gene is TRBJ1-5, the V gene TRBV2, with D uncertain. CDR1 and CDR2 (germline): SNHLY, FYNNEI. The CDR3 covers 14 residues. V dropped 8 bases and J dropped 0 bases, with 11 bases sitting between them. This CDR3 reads CASVSEVSNQPQHF. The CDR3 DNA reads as TGTGCCAGCGTATCTGAAGTTAGCAATCAGCCCCAGCATTTT.

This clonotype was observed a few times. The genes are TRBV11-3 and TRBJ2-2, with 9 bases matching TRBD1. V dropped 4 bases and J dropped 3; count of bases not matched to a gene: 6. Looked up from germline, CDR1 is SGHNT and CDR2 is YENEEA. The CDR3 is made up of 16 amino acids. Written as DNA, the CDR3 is TGTGCCAGCAGCTCCAGTTACAGGGGGCACACCGGGGAGCTGTTTTTT. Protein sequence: CASSSSYRGHTGELFF.

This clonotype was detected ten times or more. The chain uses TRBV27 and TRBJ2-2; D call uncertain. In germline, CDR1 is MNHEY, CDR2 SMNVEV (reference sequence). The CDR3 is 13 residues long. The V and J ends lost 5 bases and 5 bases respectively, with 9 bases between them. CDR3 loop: CASSTYGTGELFF. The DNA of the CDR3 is TGTGCCAGCAGTACCTACGGGACCGGGGAGCTGTTTTTT.

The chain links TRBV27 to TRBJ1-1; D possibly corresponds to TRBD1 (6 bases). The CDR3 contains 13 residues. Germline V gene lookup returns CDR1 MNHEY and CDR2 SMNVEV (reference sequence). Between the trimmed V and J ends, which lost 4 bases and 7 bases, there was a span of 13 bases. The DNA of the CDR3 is TGTGCCAGCAGTTACAGGGAAGGGGATGAAGCTTTCTTT. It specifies CASSYREGDEAFF.

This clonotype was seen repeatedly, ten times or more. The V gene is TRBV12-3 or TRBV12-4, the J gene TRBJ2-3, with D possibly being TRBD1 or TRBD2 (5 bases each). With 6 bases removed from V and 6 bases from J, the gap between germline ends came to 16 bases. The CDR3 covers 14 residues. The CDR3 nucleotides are TGTGCCAGCAGGGGACGGGCCCTCGGGGATACGCAGTATTTT. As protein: CASRGRALGDTQYF.

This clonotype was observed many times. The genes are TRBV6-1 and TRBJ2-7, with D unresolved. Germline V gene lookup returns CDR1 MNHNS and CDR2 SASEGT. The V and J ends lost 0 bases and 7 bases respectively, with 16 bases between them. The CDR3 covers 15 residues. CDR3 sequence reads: CASSEAVLSYREQYF. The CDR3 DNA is TGTGCCAGCAGTGAAGCCGTTTTGTCTTACCGGGAGCAGTACTTC.

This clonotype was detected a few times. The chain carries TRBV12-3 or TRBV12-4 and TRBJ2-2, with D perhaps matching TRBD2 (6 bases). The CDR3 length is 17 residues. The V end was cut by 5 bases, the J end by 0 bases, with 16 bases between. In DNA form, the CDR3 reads TGTGCCAGCAGTCCTATAAGGGACTCACCGAACACCGGGGAGCTGTTTTTT. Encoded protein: CASSPIRDSPNTGELFF.

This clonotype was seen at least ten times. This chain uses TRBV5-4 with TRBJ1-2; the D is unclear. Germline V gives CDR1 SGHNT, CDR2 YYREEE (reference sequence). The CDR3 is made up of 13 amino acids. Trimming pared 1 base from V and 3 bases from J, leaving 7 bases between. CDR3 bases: TGTGCCAGCAGCTTGTTGAACTACTATGGCTACACCTTC. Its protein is CASSLLNYYGYTF.

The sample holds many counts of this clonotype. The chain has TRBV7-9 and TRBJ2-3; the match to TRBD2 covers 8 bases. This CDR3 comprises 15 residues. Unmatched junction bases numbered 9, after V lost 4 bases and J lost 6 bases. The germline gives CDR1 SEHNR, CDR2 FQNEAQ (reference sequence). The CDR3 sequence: CASSSSGRGSDTQYF. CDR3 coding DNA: TGTGCCAGCAGCTCTAGCGGGCGTGGATCTGATACGCAGTATTTT.

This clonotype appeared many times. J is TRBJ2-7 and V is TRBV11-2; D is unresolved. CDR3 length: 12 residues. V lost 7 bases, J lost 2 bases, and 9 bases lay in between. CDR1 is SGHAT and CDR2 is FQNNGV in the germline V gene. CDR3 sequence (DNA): TGTGCCAGCAACACTAATACCTACGAGCAGTACTTC. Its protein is CASNTNTYEQYF. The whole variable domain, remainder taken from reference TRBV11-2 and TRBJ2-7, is EAGVAQSPRYKIIEKRQSVAFWCNPISGHATLYWYQQILGQGPKLLIQFQNNGVVDDSQLPKDRFSAERLKGVDSTLKIQPAKLEDSAVYLCASNTNTYEQYFGPGTRLTVT.

The CDR3 DNA reads TGTGCCAGCAGCCGGACAGGGGACACAGATACGCAGTATTTT. As protein: CASSRTGDTDTQYF. The genes are TRBV2 and TRBJ2-3, with 9 bases lining up with TRBD1. The CDR3 sequence is 14 residues long. Germline values: CDR1 SNHLY, CDR2 FYNNEI. Germline trimming cut 6 bases from V and 2 bases from J; bases unmatched to any gene: 3.

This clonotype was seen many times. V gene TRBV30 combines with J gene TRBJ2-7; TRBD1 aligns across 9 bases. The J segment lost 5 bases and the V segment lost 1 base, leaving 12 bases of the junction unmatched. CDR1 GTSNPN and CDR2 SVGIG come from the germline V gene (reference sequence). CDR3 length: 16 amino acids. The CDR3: CAWSARRDRVSHEQYF. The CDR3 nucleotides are TGTGCCTGGAGTGCCCGCCGGGACAGGGTATCCCACGAGCAGTACTTC.

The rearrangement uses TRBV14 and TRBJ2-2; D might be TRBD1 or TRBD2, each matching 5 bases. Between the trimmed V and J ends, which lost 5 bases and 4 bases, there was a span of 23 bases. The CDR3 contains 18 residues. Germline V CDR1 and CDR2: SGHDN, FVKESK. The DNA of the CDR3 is TGTGCCAGCAGCGGTAGACCCATATCGGGGCTTATCACCGGGGAGCTGTTTTTT. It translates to CASSGRPISGLITGELFF.

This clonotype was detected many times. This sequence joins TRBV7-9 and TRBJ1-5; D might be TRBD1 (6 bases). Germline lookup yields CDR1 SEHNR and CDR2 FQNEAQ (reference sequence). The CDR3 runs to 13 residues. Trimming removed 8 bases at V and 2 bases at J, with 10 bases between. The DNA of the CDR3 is TGTGCCAGCCGACAGGATGGCAATCAGCCCCAGCATTTT. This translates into CASRQDGNQPQHF.

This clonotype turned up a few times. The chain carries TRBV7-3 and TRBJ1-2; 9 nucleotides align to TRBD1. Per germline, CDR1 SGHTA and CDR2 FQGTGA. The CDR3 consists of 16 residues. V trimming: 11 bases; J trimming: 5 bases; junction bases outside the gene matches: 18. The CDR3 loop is CAPCGKDTGGGYGYTF. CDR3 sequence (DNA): TGTGCCCCCTGCGGAAAAGACACAGGGGGCGGATATGGCTACACCTTC.

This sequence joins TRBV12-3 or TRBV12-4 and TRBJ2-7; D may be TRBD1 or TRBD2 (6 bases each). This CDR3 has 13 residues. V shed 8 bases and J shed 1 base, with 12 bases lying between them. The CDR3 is CASEGGTSYEQYF. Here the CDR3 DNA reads TGTGCCAGCGAGGGGGGCACTTCCTACGAGCAGTACTTC.

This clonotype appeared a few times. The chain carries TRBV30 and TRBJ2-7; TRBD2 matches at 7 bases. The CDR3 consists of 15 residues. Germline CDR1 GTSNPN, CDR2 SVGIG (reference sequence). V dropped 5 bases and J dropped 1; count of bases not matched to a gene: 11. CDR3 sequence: CAWLSYSGLSYEQYF. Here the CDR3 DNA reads TGTGCCTGGTTATCGTATAGCGGGTTATCCTACGAGCAGTACTTC.

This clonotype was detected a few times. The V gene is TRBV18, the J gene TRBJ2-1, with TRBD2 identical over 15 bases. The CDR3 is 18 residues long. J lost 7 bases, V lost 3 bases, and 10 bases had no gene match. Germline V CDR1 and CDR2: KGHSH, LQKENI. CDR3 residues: CASSPGLAGGQARNEQFF. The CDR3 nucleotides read TGTGCCAGCTCACCGGGACTAGCGGGAGGCCAAGCGAGGAATGAGCAGTTCTTC.

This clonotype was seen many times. CDR3 DNA: TGTGCCAGCAGCTATGGACAGGCCACCTACGAGCAGTACTTC. It is translated as CASSYGQATYEQYF. The chain employs TRBV12-3 or TRBV12-4 and TRBJ2-7; 7 bases are a match to TRBD1. This CDR3 contains 14 residues. The trim removed 6 bases at V and 2 bases at J, leaving 7 bases unmatched.